This T cell receptor beta chain derives from a study of T cell repertoires in cytomegalovirus infection. In the study overall: Newly reported HLA-C-restricted and thoroughly characterized HLA-B-restricted CMV epitopes were employed. CMV infection plus the matching HLA type was flagged by public TCR beta signatures.

A word on this clonotype: The antigen remains unidentified.

The CDR3 is 14 amino acids. The V end was cut by 5 bases, the J end by 6 bases, with 13 bases between. Per germline, CDR1 SSHAT and CDR2 FNYEAQ (reference sequence). TCRdb re-called the reads with MiXCR, one entry per CDR3 protein. Here the sample spans some 560,000 distinct CDR3 sequences, approximately 40% being singletons. Study observations and caveats: HLA-C-restricted CMV-specific TCR beta clonotypes prevailed in the ex vivo response.

The chain combines TRBV7-7 with TRBJ2-2; the D gene could be TRBD1 or TRBD2 (5 bases each). The sequenced sample was cultured PBMCs, obtained from culture after CMV antigen stimulation. The clonotype comes from a human donor in good health (CMV status not recorded). Some clones in this sample may be carry-over from other donors' samples. CDR3 loop: CASSPIEGSGELFF. The CDR3 DNA reads as TGTGCCAGCAGCCCCATTGAGGGGTCCGGGGAGCTGTTTTTT. Using reference TRBV7-7 and TRBJ2-2 for the parts outside the CDR3, the full variable domain is GAGVSQSPRYKVTKRGQDVTLRCDPISSHATLYWYQQALGQGPEFLTYFNYEAQPDKSGLPSDRFSAERPEGSISTLTIQRTEQRDSAMYRCASSPIEGSGELFFGEGSRLTVL.